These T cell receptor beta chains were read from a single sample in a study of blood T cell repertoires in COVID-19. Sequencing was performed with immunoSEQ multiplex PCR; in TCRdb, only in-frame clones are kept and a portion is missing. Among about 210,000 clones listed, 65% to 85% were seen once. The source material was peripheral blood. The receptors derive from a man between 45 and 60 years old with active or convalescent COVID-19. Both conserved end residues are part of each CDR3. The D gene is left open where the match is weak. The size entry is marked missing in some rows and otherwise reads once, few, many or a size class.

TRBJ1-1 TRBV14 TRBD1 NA CASSQETGGRSHPQVHTEAFF TGTGCCAGCAGCCAAGAAACAGGGGGCCGATCGCACCCCCAGGTCCACACTGAAGCTTTCTTT
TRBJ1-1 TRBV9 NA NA CASSSPTGNTEAFF TGTGCCAGCAGCTCACCGACAGGGAACACTGAAGCTTTCTTT
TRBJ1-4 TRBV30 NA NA CAPGREEKLFF TGTGCCCCCGGACGGGAAGAAAAACTGTTTTTT
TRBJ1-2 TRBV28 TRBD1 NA CASSLSYRGYGYTF TGTGCCAGCAGTTTAAGTTACAGGGGGTATGGCTACACCTTC
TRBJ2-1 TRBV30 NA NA CATAASSYNEQFF TGTGCCACGGCGGCTAGCTCCTACAATGAGCAGTTCTTC
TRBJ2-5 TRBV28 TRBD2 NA CASSPSTSGQETQYF TGTGCCAGCAGTCCCTCGACTAGCGGCCAAGAGACCCAGTACTTC
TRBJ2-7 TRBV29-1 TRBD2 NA CSASKGGRDAHYEQYF TGCAGCGCCTCAAAGGGCGGGAGAGATGCCCACTACGAGCAGTACTTC
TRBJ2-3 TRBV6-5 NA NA CASTETNLDTQYF TGTGCCAGCACCGAGACAAATCTAGATACGCAGTATTTT
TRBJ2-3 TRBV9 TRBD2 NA CASSTHVGGSRGTDTQYF TGTGCCAGCAGCACGCACGTGGGCGGGAGTCGAGGCACAGATACGCAGTATTTT
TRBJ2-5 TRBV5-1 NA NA CASQLGGTVQETQYF TGCGCCAGTCAGCTTGGGGGGACAGTTCAAGAGACCCAGTACTTC
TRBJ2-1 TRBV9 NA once CASSAASSSYNEQFF TGTGCCAGCAGCGCCGCTAGTAGCTCCTACAATGAGCAGTTCTTC
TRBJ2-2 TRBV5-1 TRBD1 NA CASSLSRGPTGELFF TGCGCCAGCAGCTTATCCAGGGGGCCTACCGGGGAGCTGTTTTTT
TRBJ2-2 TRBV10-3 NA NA CAIGSRTGELFF TGTGCCATCGGGAGTAGGACCGGGGAGCTGTTTTTT
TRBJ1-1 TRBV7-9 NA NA CASSDGGTEAFF TGTGCCAGCAGCGATGGCGGCACTGAAGCTTTCTTT
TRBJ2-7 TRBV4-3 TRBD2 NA CASSTGLASYEQYF TGCGCCAGCAGTACAGGACTAGCCTCCTACGAGCAGTACTTC
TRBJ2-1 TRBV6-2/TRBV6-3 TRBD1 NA CASSRYRDRVYNEQFF TGTGCCAGCAGTCGCTACCGGGACAGGGTATACAATGAGCAGTTCTTC
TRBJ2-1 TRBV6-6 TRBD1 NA CASWTGGGNEQFF TGTGCCAGTTGGACAGGGGGTGGCAATGAGCAGTTCTTC
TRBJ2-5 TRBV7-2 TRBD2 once CASSLTPGGPWETQYF TGTGCCAGCAGCCTCACCCCGGGAGGGCCTTGGGAGACCCAGTACTTC
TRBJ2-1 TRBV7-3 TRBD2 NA CASSIGTTYNEQFF TGTGCCAGCAGCATCGGGACTACCTACAATGAGCAGTTCTTC
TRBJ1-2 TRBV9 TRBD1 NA CASSTPPGTGFGYTF TGTGCCAGCAGCACCCCACCCGGGACAGGGTTCGGCTACACCTTC